A single sample is the source of the 2 T cell receptor beta chains below, sequenced in a study of radiotherapy plus CTLA-4 blockade in lung cancer. The data were produced by immunoSEQ multiplex PCR, yet TCRdb's version contains in-frame clones alone and is incomplete. The profile shows some 110,000 clones, about 84% of them singletons. Sequenced material: peripheral blood, taken from a patient treated with radiotherapy plus ipilimumab. The receptors come from a human donor with non-small cell lung cancer that progressed on radiotherapy plus ipilimumab. Some clones in this sample may be carry-over from other donors' samples.

Concerning this clone: At one end the junction does not follow the germline gene, possibly because of a read error. V usage is TRBV7-7 and J usage is TRBJ2-5; D possibly corresponds to TRBD2 (6 bases). CDR3 length equals 16 residues. CDR1 is SSHAT, CDR2 FNYEAQ, per germline (reference sequence). In DNA, the CDR3 is TGTGCTAGCAGCTTAGGAGGAGCGGGTCAGGGAGAGACCCAGTACTTC. The encoded protein is CASSLGGAGQGETQYF.

This chain links TRBV6-4 with TRBJ2-3; 9 positions match TRBD1. V was pared by 2 bases and J by 5 bases, with 8 bases of the junction left unmatched. The CDR3 extends over 16 amino acids. The germline CDR1 and CDR2 sequences are MRHNA and SNTAGT. In nucleotides, the CDR3 is TGTGCCAGCAGTGACGTATGGACAGGGGTTCAAGATACGCAGTATTTT. This encodes CASSDVWTGVQDTQYF.